Described below is a single TCR beta chain sequence and its context. These data belong to a study of T cell changes during pregnancy in multiple sclerosis. Some clones are missing from TCRdb's copy, which holds only in-frame ones; the method was immunoSEQ multiplex PCR. The sample yields about 34,000 clones, around 90% seen once. This sequence was found in a female donor with multiple sclerosis, enrolled in a pregnancy study. The sequenced sample was CD8+ T cells from peripheral blood mononuclear cells, obtained in the third trimester of pregnancy.

As DNA, the CDR3 is TGTGCCAGCAGCGTAGTCCCTAGCGGGGGGAACACCGGGGAGCTGTTTTTT. This translates into CASSVVPSGGNTGELFF. This chain connects TRBV9 to TRBJ2-2, with 10 bases matching TRBD2. The CDR3 contains 17 residues. Germline CDR1 reads SGDLS; CDR2 reads YYNGEE. Losses at the gene ends were 0 bases for V and 1 base for J; bases not matched to a gene: 3.